Shown below are 31 T cell receptor beta chains from a single sample sequenced in a study of shared T cell receptors in the human thymus. Profiling relied on immunoSEQ multiplex PCR, and the TCRdb table lists in-frame clones only, not all of them. The top ten clones hold roughly 0.01% of a sample with approximately 730,000 clones, approximately 85% of them seen once. These data are also associated with another study on human thymus T cells.

Sequencing was carried out using thymocytes. These receptors were obtained from a girl under three years old with a congenital heart defect.

This clone was detected once. The J gene is TRBJ2-3, the V gene TRBV7-2; the match to TRBD2 covers 10 bases. The CDR3 consists of 17 residues. V was clipped by 5 bases and J by 6 bases; unmatched bases: 14. Germline CDR1 is SGHTA and CDR2 is FQGNSA. The chain's CDR3 is CASSPIAGGLLGDTQYF. CDR3 DNA: TGTGCCAGCAGCCCGATAGCGGGGGGCCTCCTGGGGGATACGCAGTATTTT. The whole variable domain, remainder taken from reference TRBV7-2 and TRBJ2-3, is GAGVSQSPSNKVTEKGKDVELRCDPISGHTALYWYRQSLGQGLEFLIYFQGNSAPDKSGLPSDRFSAERTGGSVSTLTIQRTQQEDSAVYLCASSPIAGGLLGDTQYFGPGTRLTVL.

As regards this clone: This sample includes further DNA sequences coding for the same CDR3. The genes are TRBV2 and TRBJ1-5, with 9 bases lining up with TRBD1. This CDR3 is built from 14 residues. Germline V CDR1 and CDR2: SNHLY, FYNNEI. J lost 2 bases, V lost 6 bases, and 2 bases had no gene match. This CDR3 reads CASRRTGGNQPQHF. The CDR3 DNA sequence: TGTGCCAGCAGGCGGACAGGGGGCAATCAGCCCCAGCATTTT.

This clone was observed a single time. The V and J genes are TRBV27 and TRBJ2-5; possible D gene TRBD2, 6 bases. The V and J ends lost 2 bases and 5 bases respectively, with 12 bases between them. The V gene's germline CDR1 is MNHEY and CDR2 SMNVEV (reference sequence). The CDR3 runs 14 residues. This CDR3 reads CASSLVVGLETQYF. The CDR3 DNA is TGTGCCAGCAGTTTAGTCGTGGGACTGGAGACCCAGTACTTC.

The chain recombines TRBV18 with TRBJ1-5; possibly TRBD1 for D (5 bases). V lost 0 bases to trimming and J lost 9 bases, with 15 bases between them. The CDR3 runs 15 residues. Germline values: CDR1 KGHSH, CDR2 LQKENI. The CDR3 coding sequence is TGTGCCAGCTCACCACCCCCAGGGACTCCCTGGCCCCAGCATTTT. Protein product: CASSPPPGTPWPQHF. The entire variable domain, with the rest obtained from reference TRBV18 and TRBJ1-5, is as follows: NAGVMQNPRHLVRRRGQEARLRCSPMKGHSHVYWYRQLPEEGLKFMVYLQKENIIDESGMPKERFSAEFPKEGPSILRIQQVVRGDSAAYFCASSPPPGTPWPQHFGDGTRLSIL.

The chain recombines TRBV2 with TRBJ1-6; tentative D call: TRBD1 (6 bases). Between the trimmed V and J ends, which lost 3 bases and 10 bases, there was a span of 28 bases. Germline-derived CDR1 and CDR2 are SNHLY and FYNNEI. The CDR3 is made up of 19 amino acids. For the CDR3, the DNA is TGTGCCAGCAGTGATGGGGGTGGACAGTGTTTAGGCTTAGAATCACCCCTCCACTTT. Translation gives CASSDGGGQCLGLESPLHF.

This chain connects TRBV4-1 to TRBJ2-3; TRBD2 is a possible D gene (6 bases). The CDR3 spans 16 residues. Germline assignment: CDR1 MGHRA and CDR2 YSYEKL. V was shortened by 0 bases and J by 0 bases, with 10 bases between the two germline ends. The CDR3 region has the DNA TGCGCCAGCAGCCAAGAGGGCGGGGTTAGCACAGATACGCAGTATTTT. Its protein is CASSQEGGVSTDTQYF.

The V call is TRBV25-1, the J call TRBJ1-1, with D perhaps TRBD1 (6 bases). CDR3 length: 15 residues. CDR1 is MGHDK, CDR2 SYGVNS, per germline. V was cut by 5 bases and J by 0 bases, with 13 bases left in between. In nucleotides, the CDR3 is TGTGCCAGCAGTAGTCGACAGGAGATGAACACTGAAGCTTTCTTT. It codes for CASSSRQEMNTEAFF.

The V gene is TRBV5-1, the J gene TRBJ1-2; 9 bases map to TRBD1. V lost 3 bases, J lost 5 bases, and 8 bases stayed unmatched. CDR3 length: 15 residues. Germline CDR1 reads SGHRS; CDR2 reads YFSETQ. In DNA form, the CDR3 reads TGCGCCAGCAGCTATTACGGGACAGGGATTTATGGCTACACCTTC. Translated, it gives CASSYYGTGIYGYTF.

J is TRBJ2-2 and V is TRBV15, with a tentative D call TRBD1 (5 bases). This CDR3 has 13 amino acids. The V end was cut by 0 bases, the J end by 6 bases, with 5 bases between. Looked up from germline, CDR1 is LNHNV and CDR2 is YYDKDF (reference sequence). CDR3 DNA sequence: TGTGCCACCAGCAGAGAAGGGGCCGGGGAGCTGTTTTTT. It yields the protein CATSREGAGELFF. The full variable domain, with the rest looked up from reference TRBV15 and TRBJ2-2, is DAMVIQNPRYQVTQFGKPVTLSCSQTLNHNVMYWYQQKSSQAPKLLFHYYDKDFNNEADTPDNFQSRRPNTSFCFLDIRSPGLGDTAMYLCATSREGAGELFFGEGSRLTVL.

The chain has TRBV15 and TRBJ2-2; 12 bases fit TRBD2. This CDR3 has 19 residues. The V segment lost 3 bases and the J segment 5 bases; nucleotides outside the gene matches: 13. From germline, CDR1 is LNHNV and CDR2 YYDKDF (reference sequence). CDR3: CATSSGGTSGPWGTGELFF. In nucleotides, the CDR3 is TGTGCCACCAGCAGCGGTGGGACTAGCGGGCCCTGGGGTACCGGGGAGCTGTTTTTT.

This chain uses TRBV6-1 with TRBJ1-5; tentative D call: TRBD1 (6 bases). CDR3 length: 21 amino acids. The germline V gene has CDR1 MNHNS and CDR2 SASEGT. Trimming stripped 2 bases from V and 0 bases from J, with 26 bases between. The CDR3 coding sequence is TGTGCCAGCAGTGAAAGGCAAGACAGGAGTGGAGCGGGATATAGCAATCAGCCCCAGCATTTT. The encoded protein is CASSERQDRSGAGYSNQPQHF.

The rearrangement uses TRBV2 and TRBJ2-2; no clear D gene. The CDR3 loop spans 15 amino acids. The germline V gene encodes CDR1 SNHLY and CDR2 FYNNEI. V was clipped by 3 bases and J by 3 bases, with 11 bases between them. The CDR3 bases are TGTGCCAGCAGTGACCGAGGTTTCTACACCGGGGAGCTGTTTTTT. Translating it yields CASSDRGFYTGELFF.

This rearrangement joins TRBV4-1 to TRBJ2-2; 7 nucleotides agree with TRBD2. CDR1 is MGHRA, CDR2 YSYEKL, per germline. This CDR3 comprises 16 residues. V trimming: 1 base; J trimming: 1 base; junction bases outside the gene matches: 3. The CDR3 DNA reads as TGCGCCAGCAGCCAAGGTGGGGGGGAGAACACCGGGGAGCTGTTTTTT. Its protein is CASSQGGGENTGELFF.

The chain combines TRBV21-1 with TRBJ1-5; the table gives TRBD1 as D, unverified against the DNA. TRBV21-1 is assigned pseudogene status. The CDR3 has 13 residues. CDR3 residues: CASSSHSNQPQHF. The CDR3 DNA reads as TGTGCCAGCAGCTCCCATAGCAATCAGCCCCAGCATTTT.

In this sample, this clone turned up a few times. The rearrangement links TRBV2 to TRBJ1-1; 10 nucleotides agree with TRBD1. This CDR3 has 19 amino acids. V shed 2 bases, J shed 3 bases, and the junction held 15 bases outside the gene matches. Looked up from germline, CDR1 is SNHLY and CDR2 is FYNNEI. The CDR3 spells CASSEKGTRQGAVDTEAFF. CDR3 nucleotides: TGTGCCAGCAGTGAAAAGGGCACAAGACAGGGGGCAGTGGACACTGAAGCTTTCTTT.

The genes are TRBV28 and TRBJ2-3; possibly TRBD2 for D (5 bases). V was pared by 5 bases and J by 7 bases, with 16 bases between. This CDR3 is built from 14 residues. Germline V gene data show CDR1 as MDHEN and CDR2 as SYDVKM. The CDR3 DNA reads TGTGCCAGCAGTCCTCTAGGACTGACCTATACGCAGTATTTT. This sequence encodes CASSPLGLTYTQYF. The variable domain in full, completed from reference TRBV28 and TRBJ2-3, reads DVKVTQSSRYLVKRTGEKVFLECVQDMDHENMFWYRQDPGLGLRLIYFSYDVKMKEKGDIPEGYSVSREKKERFSLILESASTNQTSMYLCASSPLGLTYTQYFGPGTRLTVL.

This chain connects TRBV5-6 to TRBJ2-7; 7 nucleotides agree with TRBD1. After removal of 3 bases from V and 2 bases from J, the junction contained 5 bases not matched to a gene. CDR1 and CDR2 from the germline V gene are SGHDT and YYEEEE. The CDR3 totals 14 residues. The CDR3 reads CASSSGQTTYEQYF. CDR3 sequence (DNA): TGTGCCAGCAGCTCGGGACAGACTACCTACGAGCAGTACTTC.

This chain links TRBV5-1 with TRBJ2-1; the match to TRBD1 covers 9 bases. This CDR3 is 17 amino acids long. CDR1 and CDR2 from the germline V gene are SGHRS and YFSETQ. V dropped 4 bases and J dropped 0; count of bases not matched to a gene: 8. The CDR3 DNA is TGCGCCAGCAGCACGGGGACAGGGAACATCTCCTACAATGAGCAGTTCTTC. This translates into CASSTGTGNISYNEQFF.

V gene TRBV9 combines with J gene TRBJ1-1, with D tentatively TRBD1 (5 bases). CDR1 is SGDLS, CDR2 YYNGEE, per germline. Trimming cost V 0 bases and J 5 bases, with 8 bases left between them. The CDR3 spans 13 residues. CDR3 DNA: TGTGCCAGCAGCGTAGAGGGGTGGACTGAAGCTTTCTTT. It is translated as CASSVEGWTEAFF.

The V and J genes are TRBV6-1 and TRBJ1-2, with D perhaps matching TRBD1 (6 bases). The germline V gene has CDR1 MNHNS and CDR2 SASEGT. V lost 0 bases to trimming and J lost 8 bases, with 13 bases between them. The CDR3 is made up of 14 amino acids. The chain's CDR3 is CASSEAYRVGGYTF. CDR3 nucleotide sequence: TGTGCCAGCAGTGAAGCCTACAGGGTGGGGGGCTACACCTTC.

The chain is built from TRBV18 and TRBJ1-2, with D tentatively TRBD1 (6 bases). V was clipped by 3 bases and J by 3 bases, with 8 bases between them. This CDR3 region has 13 residues. The V gene's germline CDR1 is KGHSH and CDR2 LQKENI. CDR3 sequence reads: CASSPDRYYGYTF. DNA of the CDR3: TGTGCCAGCTCACCGGACAGATACTATGGCTACACCTTC.

The chain uses TRBV10-2 and TRBJ1-2; unclear D gene. The CDR3 spans 17 residues. Trimming shortened V by 0 bases and J by 4 bases, and 18 bases separated the two germline ends. CDR1 WSHSY and CDR2 SAAADI come from the germline V gene. Here the CDR3 DNA reads TGCGCCAGCAGTGAGTCGGGGAGCTCGGAGTTCGGCTATGGCTACACCTTC. This codes for CASSESGSSEFGYGYTF.

The rearrangement links TRBV4-3 to TRBJ2-7; D is possibly TRBD1 (5 bases). The CDR3 spans 16 residues. CDR1 LGHNA and CDR2 YSLEER come from the germline V gene. V was pared by 1 base and J by 2 bases, with 15 bases between. The CDR3 bases are TGCGCCAGCAGCCAAGGACCCCCGACAGTGACCTACGAGCAGTACTTC. It specifies CASSQGPPTVTYEQYF.

This rearrangement joins TRBV4-3 to TRBJ2-5, with 9 bases fitting TRBD2. The CDR3 has 13 residues. Unmatched junction bases numbered 3, after V lost 0 bases and J lost 10 bases. Germline V gives CDR1 LGHNA, CDR2 YSLEER. The CDR3 loop is CASSQDRAGGQYF. The CDR3 DNA reads as TGCGCCAGCAGCCAAGATAGAGCGGGGGGCCAGTACTTC.

This chain links TRBV7-2 with TRBJ1-1; D is possibly TRBD1 (6 bases). The germline CDR1 and CDR2 sequences are SGHTA and FQGNSA. V lost 1 base and J lost 3, with 18 bases in between. CDR3 size: 17 residues. This chain's CDR3 is CASSLEQGDCEDTEAFF. The CDR3 nucleotides read TGTGCCAGCAGCTTAGAACAGGGTGACTGTGAGGACACTGAAGCTTTCTTT.

The chain links TRBV4-1 to TRBJ2-5; D perhaps matches TRBD2 (5 bases). Germline values: CDR1 MGHRA, CDR2 YSYEKL. Trimming stripped 4 bases from V and 5 bases from J, with 17 bases between. The CDR3 has 15 residues. CDR3 sequence: CASSPGCEERETQYF. CDR3 sequence (DNA): TGCGCCAGCAGCCCGGGGTGCGAGGAGCGGGAGACCCAGTACTTC.

The J gene is TRBJ1-4, the V gene TRBV5-6; D remains unclear. In germline, CDR1 is SGHDT, CDR2 YYEEEE. Trimming removed 1 base at V and 8 bases at J, with 12 bases between. The CDR3 has 14 amino acids. The CDR3 DNA reads TGTGCCAGCAGCTTGACCCCTTTCGGGGAAAAACTGTTTTTT. It is translated as CASSLTPFGEKLFF. Combining the CDR3 with reference TRBV5-6 and TRBJ1-4 gives the whole variable domain DAGVTQSPTHLIKTRGQQVTLRCSPKSGHDTVSWYQQALGQGPQFIFQYYEEEERQRGNFPDRFSGHQFPNYSSELNVNALLLGDSALYLCASSLTPFGEKLFFGSGTQLSVL.

The gene calls are TRBV2 and TRBJ1-1; D is unclear. Per the germline V gene, CDR1 is SNHLY and CDR2 is FYNNEI. The CDR3 has 13 residues. With 4 bases removed from V and 1 base from J, the gap between germline ends came to 7 bases. CDR3 bases: TGTGCCAGCAGTGGGGAGCCGAACACTGAAGCTTTCTTT. Translated, it gives CASSGEPNTEAFF. Looking up the rest from reference TRBV2 and TRBJ1-1 gives the full variable domain: EPEVTQTPSHQVTQMGQEVILRCVPISNHLYFYWYRQILGQKVEFLVSFYNNEISEKSEIFDDQFSVERPDGSNFTLKIRSTKLEDSAMYFCASSGEPNTEAFFGQGTRLTVV.

The V gene is TRBV27, the J gene TRBJ1-5; D not resolved. Germline assignment: CDR1 MNHEY and CDR2 SMNVEV (reference sequence). The ends were cut back, 6 bases at V and 3 bases at J, with 21 bases in the middle. This CDR3 region has 17 residues. The chain's CDR3 is CASSRWEKPEDNQPQHF. The CDR3 nucleotides are TGTGCCAGCAGCCGCTGGGAGAAACCTGAGGACAATCAGCCCCAGCATTTT.

The V call is TRBV19, the J call TRBJ2-1; TRBD1 aligns across 10 bases. The V gene end was trimmed by 6 bases and the J gene end by 4 bases; junction bases not matched to a gene: 9. This CDR3 contains 16 residues. Germline V gene data show CDR1 as LNHDA and CDR2 as SQIVND (reference sequence). The CDR3 here is CASRKTGGRWYNEQFF. The CDR3 DNA sequence: TGTGCCAGTAGAAAGACAGGGGGCAGATGGTACAATGAGCAGTTCTTC.

A remark on this clone: One end of the junction fails to match germline, which may point to a read error. This sequence joins TRBV7-2 and TRBJ1-2, with D maybe TRBD1 (5 bases). Germline CDR1 is SGHTA and CDR2 is FQGNSA. This CDR3 comprises 17 residues. CDR3 bases: TGTGCCAGCAGCTTAAGTCTCGGGCAGGGAAGGAGACGCTGGCGTTGGTTC. Amino acids: CASSLSLGQGRRRWRWF.